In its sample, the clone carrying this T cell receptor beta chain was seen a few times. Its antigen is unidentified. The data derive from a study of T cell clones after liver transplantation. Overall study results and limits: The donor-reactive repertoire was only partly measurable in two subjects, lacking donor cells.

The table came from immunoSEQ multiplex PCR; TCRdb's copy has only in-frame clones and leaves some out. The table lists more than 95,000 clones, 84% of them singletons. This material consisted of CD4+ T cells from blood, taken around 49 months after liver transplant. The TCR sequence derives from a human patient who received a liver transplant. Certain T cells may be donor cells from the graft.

CDR3 DNA: TGTGCCAGCAGCAACTCTGGAAACACCATATATTTT. It specifies CASSNSGNTIYF. J is TRBJ1-3 and V is TRBV7-9; D is uncertain. CDR1 is SEHNR and CDR2 is FQNEAQ in the germline V gene (reference sequence). The CDR3 totals 12 residues. Between the trimmed V and J ends, which lost 5 bases and 0 bases, there was a span of 2 bases.